The entry that follows covers one TCR beta chain sequence. Corrective surgery for congenital heart defects was being performed on the healthy Finnish infants who served as donors. During surgery, about 0.45-1 mL peripheral blood was drawn from four of eight donors. Using immunoSEQ multiplex PCR, the repertoire was profiled, and TCRdb retains in-frame clones only, with some absent. The sample holds about 44,000 clones; approximately 93% are singletons and the top ten take around 0.12%. The entry originates in a study of human thymus T cells. Trimming removed 10 bases from V and 0 bases from J, with 13 bases in between. The CDR3 consists of 14 residues. Germline V gene data show CDR1 as LNHDA and CDR2 as SQIVND (reference sequence).

The clonotype originates from a boy less than two years old with a congenital heart defect but otherwise immunologically healthy. Sequencing used blood. This chain joins TRBV19 and TRBJ1-5; maybe TRBD1 (5 bases). As DNA, the CDR3 is TGTGCCACCCAGACAGCTTATAGCAATCAGCCCCAGCATTTT. Translation: CATQTAYSNQPQHF.